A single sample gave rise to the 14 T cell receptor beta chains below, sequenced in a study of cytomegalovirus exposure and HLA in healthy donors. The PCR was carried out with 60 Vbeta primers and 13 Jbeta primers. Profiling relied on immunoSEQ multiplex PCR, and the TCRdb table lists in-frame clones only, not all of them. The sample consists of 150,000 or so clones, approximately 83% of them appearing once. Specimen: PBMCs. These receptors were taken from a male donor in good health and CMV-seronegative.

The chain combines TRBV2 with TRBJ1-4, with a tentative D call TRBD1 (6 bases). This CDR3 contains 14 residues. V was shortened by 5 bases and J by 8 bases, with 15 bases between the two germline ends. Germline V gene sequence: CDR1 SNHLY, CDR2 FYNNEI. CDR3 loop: CASSKTGAREKLFF. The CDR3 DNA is TGTGCCAGCAGTAAGACAGGAGCCAGGGAAAAACTGTTTTTT.

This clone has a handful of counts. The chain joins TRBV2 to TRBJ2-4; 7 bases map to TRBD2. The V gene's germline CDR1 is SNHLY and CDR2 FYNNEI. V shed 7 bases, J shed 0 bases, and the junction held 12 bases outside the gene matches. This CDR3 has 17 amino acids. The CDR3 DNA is TGTGCCAGCAATTGGGGGGGGTTGGCACTAGCCAAAAACATTCAGTACTTC. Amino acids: CASNWGGLALAKNIQYF.

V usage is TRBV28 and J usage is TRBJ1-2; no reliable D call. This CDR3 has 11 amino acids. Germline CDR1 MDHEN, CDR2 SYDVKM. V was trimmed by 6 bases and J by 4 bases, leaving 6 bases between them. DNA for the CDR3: TGTGCCAGCAGGAGAAGCTATGGCTACACCTTC. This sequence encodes CASRRSYGYTF.

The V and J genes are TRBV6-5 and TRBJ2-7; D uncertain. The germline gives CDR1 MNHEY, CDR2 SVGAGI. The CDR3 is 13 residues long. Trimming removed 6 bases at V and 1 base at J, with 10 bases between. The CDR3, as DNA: TGTGCCAGCAGCTCCGTCGGTTCCTACGAGCAGTACTTC. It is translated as CASSSVGSYEQYF.

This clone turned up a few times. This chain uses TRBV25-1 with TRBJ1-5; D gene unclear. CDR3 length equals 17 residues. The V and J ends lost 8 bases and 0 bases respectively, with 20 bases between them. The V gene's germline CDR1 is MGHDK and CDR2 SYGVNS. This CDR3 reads CASSDKNAADSNQPQHF. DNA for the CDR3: TGTGCCAGCTCAGATAAAAACGCAGCGGATAGCAATCAGCCCCAGCATTTT.

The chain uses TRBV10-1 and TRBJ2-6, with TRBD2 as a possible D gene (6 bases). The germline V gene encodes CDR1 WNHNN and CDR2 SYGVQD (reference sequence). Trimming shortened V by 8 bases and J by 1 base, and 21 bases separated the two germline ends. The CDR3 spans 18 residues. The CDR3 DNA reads TGCGCCAGCTACTGTGATATGACAGCGGGTTCTGGGGCCAACGTCCTGACTTTC. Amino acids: CASYCDMTAGSGANVLTF.

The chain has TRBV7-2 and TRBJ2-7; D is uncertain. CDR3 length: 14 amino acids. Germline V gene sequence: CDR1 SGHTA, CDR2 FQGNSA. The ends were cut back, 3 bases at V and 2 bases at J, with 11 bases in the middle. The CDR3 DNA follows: TGTGCCAGCAGCTTCATCATTCGCGCCTACGAGCAGTACTTC. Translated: CASSFIIRAYEQYF.

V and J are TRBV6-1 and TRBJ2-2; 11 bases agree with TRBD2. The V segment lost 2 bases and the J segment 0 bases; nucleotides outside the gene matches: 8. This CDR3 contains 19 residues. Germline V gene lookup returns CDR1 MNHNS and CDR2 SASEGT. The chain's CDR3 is CASSERLAGGASNTGELFF. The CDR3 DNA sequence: TGTGCCAGCAGTGAACGGCTAGCGGGGGGTGCCTCGAACACCGGGGAGCTGTTTTTT.

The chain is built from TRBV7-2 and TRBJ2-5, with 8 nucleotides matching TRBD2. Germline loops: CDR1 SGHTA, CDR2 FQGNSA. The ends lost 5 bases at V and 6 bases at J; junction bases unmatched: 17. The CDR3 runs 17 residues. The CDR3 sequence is CASSPRIQRGTGKTQYF. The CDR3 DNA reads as TGTGCCAGCAGCCCCCGTATACAGCGGGGGACGGGAAAGACCCAGTACTTC.

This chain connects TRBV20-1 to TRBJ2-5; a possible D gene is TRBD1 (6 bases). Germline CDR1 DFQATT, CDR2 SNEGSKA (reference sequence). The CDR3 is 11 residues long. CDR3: CSPRGGDTQYF. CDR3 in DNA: TGCAGCCCCAGAGGGGGAGACACCCAGTACTTC.

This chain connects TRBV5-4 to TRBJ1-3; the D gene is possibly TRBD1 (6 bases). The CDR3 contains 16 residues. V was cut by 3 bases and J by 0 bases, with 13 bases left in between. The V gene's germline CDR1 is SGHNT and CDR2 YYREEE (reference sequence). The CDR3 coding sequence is TGTGCCAGCAGCTCGACCCCAGGGGTCTCTGGAAACACCATATATTTT. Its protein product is CASSSTPGVSGNTIYF.

CDR3 loop: CASGPSNQPQHF. As DNA, the CDR3 is TGTGCCAGCGGCCCCTCCAATCAGCCCCAGCATTTT. The chain employs TRBV28 and TRBJ1-5; D is unclear. CDR1 is MDHEN and CDR2 is SYDVKM in the germline V gene. This CDR3 has 12 residues. Between the trimmed V and J ends, which lost 8 bases and 3 bases, there was a span of 8 bases.

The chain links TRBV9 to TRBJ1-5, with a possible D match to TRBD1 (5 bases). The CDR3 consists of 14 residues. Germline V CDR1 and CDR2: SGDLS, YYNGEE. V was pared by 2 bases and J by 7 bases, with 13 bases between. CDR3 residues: CASSVLGVGQPQHF. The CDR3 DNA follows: TGTGCCAGCAGCGTGCTAGGGGTCGGCCAGCCCCAGCATTTT.

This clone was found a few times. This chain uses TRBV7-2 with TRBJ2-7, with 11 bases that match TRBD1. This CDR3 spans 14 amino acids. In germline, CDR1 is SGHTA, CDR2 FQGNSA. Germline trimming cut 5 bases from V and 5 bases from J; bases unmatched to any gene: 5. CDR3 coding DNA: TGTGCCAGCAGCAGGACAGGGGGCTGGGACGAGCAGTACTTC. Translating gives CASSRTGGWDEQYF.